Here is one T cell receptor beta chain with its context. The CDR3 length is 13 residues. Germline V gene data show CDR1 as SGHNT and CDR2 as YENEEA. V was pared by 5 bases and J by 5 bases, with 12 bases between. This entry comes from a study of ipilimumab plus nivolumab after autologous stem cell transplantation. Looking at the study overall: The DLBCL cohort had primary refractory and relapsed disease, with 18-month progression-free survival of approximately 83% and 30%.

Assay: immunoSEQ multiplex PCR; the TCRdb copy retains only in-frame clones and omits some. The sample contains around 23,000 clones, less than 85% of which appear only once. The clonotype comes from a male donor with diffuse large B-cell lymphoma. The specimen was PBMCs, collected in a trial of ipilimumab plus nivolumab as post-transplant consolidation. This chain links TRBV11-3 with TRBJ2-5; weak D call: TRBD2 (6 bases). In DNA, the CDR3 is TGTGCCAGCAGCCCCGCGGGGTTGGAGACCCAGTACTTC. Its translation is CASSPAGLETQYF.